The 18 T cell receptor beta chains below all came from one sample that was sequenced in a study of type 1 regulatory T cells. TCRdb re-called the reads through MiXCR, storing one row per CDR3 protein. The profile covers fewer than 2,500 distinct CDR3 sequences, with approximately 6.4% appearing a single time and 2% to 2.5% taken by the ten largest. Sequencing was carried out using CD4+ T cells, either the whole sample or a sorted fraction (not recorded which). Source of these receptors: a human donor in good health.

This clonotype is medium-sized (0.01 to 0.1%) within its sample. The CDR3 bases are TGCAGTGCGCCGGACCGGAGCTCTGGAAACACCATATATTTT. It codes for CSAPDRSSGNTIYF. The chain couples TRBV20-1 to TRBJ1-3; D is unresolved. Trimming left V 6 bases short and J 0 bases short, with 12 bases between. Germline V gene data show CDR1 as DFQATT and CDR2 as SNEGSKA (reference sequence). This CDR3 is built from 14 residues.

To note about this clonotype: A read error is possible here, since a much larger clone lies one base away. The chain carries TRBV28 and TRBJ2-2; weak D call: TRBD2 (6 bases). Germline-derived CDR1 and CDR2 are MDHEN and SYDVKM. CDR3 size: 15 residues. The CDR3 sequence: CASSSRGRSPGGLFF. DNA for the CDR3: TGTGCCAGCAGCTCTAGAGGACGAAGTCCCGGGGGGCTGTTTTTT.

By sample fraction, this clonotype is medium-sized. The chain is built from TRBV6-2 or TRBV6-3 and TRBJ2-7; 7 nucleotides match TRBD1. Unmatched junction bases numbered 5, after V lost 6 bases and J lost 3 bases. Germline V lookup: CDR1 MNHEY, CDR2 SVGEGT. This CDR3 has 13 residues. Written as DNA, the CDR3 is TGTGCCAGCAGAACTACAGGGGACTACGAGCAGTACTTC. Translation gives CASRTTGDYEQYF.

This clonotype is labeled medium-sized. V usage is TRBV20-1 and J usage is TRBJ2-5; TRBD2 aligns across 7 bases. Trimming cost V 0 bases and J 4 bases; bases outside gene matches: 8. The germline CDR1 and CDR2 sequences are DFQATT and SNEGSKA (reference sequence). The CDR3 covers 15 residues. CDR3 nucleotide sequence: TGCAGTGCTAGAGACCCGGAGGGCGGGGGAGAGACCCAGTACTTC. This sequence encodes CSARDPEGGGETQYF.

In the case of this clonotype: A read error may explain this, as a much larger clone is one base away. This chain links TRBV7-8 with TRBJ2-2; 8 bases are shared with TRBD1. The CDR3 contains 15 residues. From germline, CDR1 is SGHVS and CDR2 FQNEAQ. CDR3 sequence reads: CASSLRTGNTGGLFF. CDR3 nucleotides: TGTGCCAGCAGCTTACGGACAGGGAACACCGGGGGGCTGTTTTTT.

Judged by abundance, this clonotype is medium-sized (0.01 to 0.1%). This chain uses TRBV20-1 with TRBJ2-3, with 13 bases fitting TRBD2. Losses at the gene ends were 3 bases for V and 3 bases for J; bases not matched to a gene: 3. CDR3 size: 15 residues. Germline values: CDR1 DFQATT, CDR2 SNEGSKA (reference sequence). Written as DNA, the CDR3 is TGCAGTGCTAGGAAGACTAGCGGGGGGACAGATACGCAGTATTTT. Amino acid sequence: CSARKTSGGTDTQYF.

This clonotype is classed as medium-sized (0.01 to 0.1%). This chain uses TRBV7-2 with TRBJ2-3; TRBD2 matches 9 bases. Germline V gives CDR1 SGHTA, CDR2 FQGNSA. V lost 5 bases, J lost 10 bases, and 10 bases stayed unmatched. The CDR3 totals 14 residues. CDR3 in amino acids: CASSPGTLAGAQYF. The CDR3 DNA reads TGTGCCAGCAGCCCCGGCACCTTAGCGGGGGCGCAGTATTTT.

This clonotype is judged medium-sized. The V and J genes are TRBV19 and TRBJ2-7; 10 bases align to TRBD1. Per germline, CDR1 LNHDA and CDR2 SQIVND (reference sequence). V gave up 5 bases and J gave up 3 bases; unmatched junction bases: 4. The CDR3 spans 14 residues. The CDR3 loop is CASSLRDRGYEQYF. The CDR3 region has the DNA TGTGCCAGTAGTCTCCGGGACAGGGGCTACGAGCAGTACTTC.

This clonotype is categorized as medium-sized (0.01 to 0.1%). The chain recombines TRBV29-1 with TRBJ2-5; 12 bases match TRBD1. The CDR3 length is 14 residues. The V gene's germline CDR1 is SQVTM and CDR2 ANQGSEA. V shed 4 bases, J shed 4 bases, and the junction held 4 bases outside the gene matches. The CDR3 spells CSVVTGQGAETQYF. The CDR3 nucleotides are TGCAGCGTTGTGACGGGACAGGGGGCAGAGACCCAGTACTTC. Together with reference TRBV29-1 and TRBJ2-5, the CDR3 gives the full variable domain: SAVISQKPSRDICQRGTSLTIQCQVDSQVTMMFWYRQQPGQSLTLIATANQGSEATYESGFVIDKFPISRPNLTFSTLTVSNMSPEDSSIYLCSVVTGQGAETQYFGPGTRLLVL.

This clonotype is categorized as medium-sized. The chain uses TRBV28 and TRBJ2-1, with TRBD2 as a possible D gene (7 bases). In germline, CDR1 is MDHEN, CDR2 SYDVKM. The CDR3 sequence is 14 residues long. V lost 8 bases, J lost 3 bases, and 14 bases lay in between. CDR3 amino acids: CASGGGANYNEQFF. Written as DNA, the CDR3 is TGTGCCAGCGGGGGGGGGGCTAACTACAATGAGCAGTTCTTC.

By proportion, this clonotype is medium-sized. This chain links TRBV5-5 with TRBJ2-3; D is unclear. Germline assignment: CDR1 SGHKS and CDR2 YYEKEE (reference sequence). Trimming shortened V by 0 bases and J by 0 bases, and 11 bases separated the two germline ends. This CDR3 comprises 16 residues. The CDR3 spells CASSLGGSTSTDTQYF. CDR3 nucleotide sequence: TGTGCCAGCAGCTTGGGCGGCAGCACTAGCACAGATACGCAGTATTTT.

This clonotype qualifies as medium-sized. The rearrangement joins TRBV5-6 to TRBJ2-3, with 7 positions matching TRBD1. Unmatched junction bases numbered 7, after V lost 4 bases and J lost 2 bases. The CDR3 extends over 15 amino acids. Germline CDR1 SGHDT, CDR2 YYEEEE. The CDR3 is CASSIPGGITDTQYF. CDR3 DNA: TGTGCCAGCAGCATTCCAGGGGGTATCACAGATACGCAGTATTTT.

This clonotype is medium-sized by share. V and J are TRBV14 and TRBJ2-4; the D gene is possibly TRBD1 (5 bases). This CDR3 region has 17 residues. The V and J ends lost 1 base and 1 base respectively, with 14 bases between them. Germline V gene data show CDR1 as SGHDN and CDR2 as FVKESK. The CDR3 spells CASSQVVQGPAKNIQYF. As DNA, the CDR3 is TGTGCCAGCAGCCAAGTAGTCCAGGGTCCGGCCAAAAACATTCAGTACTTC.

This clonotype is termed medium-sized (0.01 to 0.1%). This chain links TRBV20-1 with TRBJ1-1; D is unclear. V gave up 3 bases and J gave up 6 bases, with 14 bases separating them. Germline CDR1 is DFQATT and CDR2 is SNEGSKA (reference sequence). CDR3 length: 13 residues. The CDR3 region is CSARSGSVAEAFF. In DNA, the CDR3 is TGCAGTGCTAGGTCGGGAAGTGTGGCTGAAGCTTTCTTT.

As to this clonotype: This may arise from a read error, as a much more abundant clone is one base away. V usage is TRBV20-1 and J usage is TRBJ2-1; weak D call: TRBD2 (6 bases). Germline lookup yields CDR1 DFQATT and CDR2 SNEGSKA (reference sequence). The length of the CDR3 is 14 residues. CDR3 amino acids: CMPPLAAGSNEQFF. The CDR3 nucleotides read TGCATGCCCCCCTTAGCGGCGGGGTCCAATGAGCAGTTCTTC.

This clonotype is classed as medium-sized (0.01 to 0.1%). The rearrangement uses TRBV29-1 and TRBJ2-7; D is possibly TRBD2 (5 bases). The CDR3 consists of 14 residues. The germline gives CDR1 SQVTM, CDR2 ANQGSEA. V lost 7 bases to trimming and J lost 2 bases, with 18 bases between them. CDR3 sequence reads: CSAYSTSGTYEQYF. DNA for the CDR3: TGCAGCGCCTATTCGACGAGCGGTACCTACGAGCAGTACTTC.

By share, this clonotype ranks as medium-sized. The CDR3 reads CASSQAMGGRVGETQYF. CDR3 DNA: TGCGCCAGCAGCCAAGCCATGGGGGGACGGGTAGGGGAGACCCAGTACTTC. The chain couples TRBV4-1 to TRBJ2-5; D possibly corresponds to TRBD2 (6 bases). Germline V gives CDR1 MGHRA, CDR2 YSYEKL. The CDR3 runs to 17 residues. Between the trimmed V and J ends, which lost 1 base and 5 bases, there was a span of 20 bases.

This clonotype ranks as medium-sized. This rearrangement joins TRBV7-6 to TRBJ2-1; TRBD1 agrees at 11 bases. The CDR3 runs 17 residues. J gave up 4 bases and V 6 bases, and 11 bases lay outside the gene matches. Germline V CDR1 and CDR2: SGHVS, FNYEAQ. The CDR3 protein is CASSRGIGTGGYNEQFF. The CDR3 DNA follows: TGTGCCAGCAGTAGGGGTATCGGGACAGGGGGGTACAATGAGCAGTTCTTC.